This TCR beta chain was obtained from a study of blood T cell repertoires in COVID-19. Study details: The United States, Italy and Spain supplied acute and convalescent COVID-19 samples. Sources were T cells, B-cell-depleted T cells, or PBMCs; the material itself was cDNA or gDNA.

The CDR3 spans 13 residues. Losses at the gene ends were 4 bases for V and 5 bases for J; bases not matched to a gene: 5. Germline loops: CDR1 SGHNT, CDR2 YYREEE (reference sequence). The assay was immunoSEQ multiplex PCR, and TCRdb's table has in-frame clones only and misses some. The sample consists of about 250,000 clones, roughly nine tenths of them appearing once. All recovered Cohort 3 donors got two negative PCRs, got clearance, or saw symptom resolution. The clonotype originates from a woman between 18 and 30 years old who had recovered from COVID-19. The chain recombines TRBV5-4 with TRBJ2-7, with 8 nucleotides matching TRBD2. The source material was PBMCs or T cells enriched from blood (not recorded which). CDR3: CASSRTSSNEQYF. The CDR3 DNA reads TGTGCCAGCAGCCGGACTAGCTCTAACGAGCAGTACTTC.